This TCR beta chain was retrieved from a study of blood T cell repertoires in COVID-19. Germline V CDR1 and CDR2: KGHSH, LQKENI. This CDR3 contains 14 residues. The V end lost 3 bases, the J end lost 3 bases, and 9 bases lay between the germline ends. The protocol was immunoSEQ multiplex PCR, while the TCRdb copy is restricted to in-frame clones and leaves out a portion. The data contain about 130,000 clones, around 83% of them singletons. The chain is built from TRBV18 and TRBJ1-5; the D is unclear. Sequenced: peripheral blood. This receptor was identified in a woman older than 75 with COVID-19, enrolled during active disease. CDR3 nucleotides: TGTGCCAGCTCACCTAATGGCCCCAATCAGCCCCAGCATTTT. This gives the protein CASSPNGPNQPQHF.